Following are 31 T cell receptor beta chains from one sample sequenced in a study of CD4+ T cells in melanoma. Some clones are missing from TCRdb's copy, which holds only in-frame ones; the method was immunoSEQ multiplex PCR. The repertoire holds 90,000 to 130,000 clones, with around 92% as singletons. What was sequenced was peripheral blood. All receptors come from a human donor with melanoma.

The V and J genes are TRBV19 and TRBJ2-5; D uncertain. Germline-derived CDR1 and CDR2 are LNHDA and SQIVND (reference sequence). V lost 5 bases, J lost 7 bases, and 14 bases lay in between. The CDR3 totals 13 residues. DNA for the CDR3: TGTGCCAGTAGTCAAGACTTGATGGCGACCCAGTACTTC. Its translation is CASSQDLMATQYF.

The chain combines TRBV6-1 with TRBJ2-5; 10 bases line up with TRBD2. The CDR3 runs 14 residues. The V gene's germline CDR1 is MNHNS and CDR2 SASEGT. V lost 4 bases to trimming and J lost 5 bases; unmatched junction nucleotides: 4. The CDR3 reads CASSVVAGGETQYF. CDR3 in DNA: TGTGCCAGCAGTGTCGTAGCGGGGGGCGAGACCCAGTACTTC.

The J gene is TRBJ2-2, the V gene TRBV19; a possible D gene is TRBD2 (5 bases). From germline, CDR1 is LNHDA and CDR2 SQIVND (reference sequence). The length of the CDR3 is 17 residues. V gave up 2 bases and J gave up 0 bases, with 13 bases separating them. The CDR3 bases are TGTGCCAGTAGTATACTATCCGGGAAGTCGAACACCGGGGAGCTGTTTTTT. As protein: CASSILSGKSNTGELFF.

This chain connects TRBV4-1 to TRBJ1-5, with 9 positions matching TRBD1. The junction had 25 bases not matched to a gene; V was cut back by 2 bases and J by 5 bases. The germline CDR1 and CDR2 sequences are MGHRA and YSYEKL. There are 22 residues in the CDR3. CDR3 coding DNA: TGCGCCAGCAGCCAAAAACTGGGGGGGTTGGGACAGGGAAATGTTTTGGATCAGCCCCAGCATTTT. Amino acids: CASSQKLGGLGQGNVLDQPQHF.

This clone was recorded a few times. The chain couples TRBV7-8 to TRBJ2-1; D perhaps matches TRBD2 (6 bases). CDR1 SGHVS and CDR2 FQNEAQ come from the germline V gene. The ends were cut back, 0 bases at V and 4 bases at J, with 10 bases in the middle. The CDR3 sequence is 15 residues long. CDR3: CASSLAGGRYNEQFF. The CDR3 DNA follows: TGTGCCAGCAGCTTAGCGGGAGGAAGGTACAATGAGCAGTTCTTC.

The chain couples TRBV27 to TRBJ1-1; no firm D call. This CDR3 has 13 amino acids. CDR1 and CDR2 (germline): MNHEY, SMNVEV (reference sequence). V lost 2 bases and J 8 bases, leaving 12 bases between the germline ends. The CDR3 reads CASSLNTAGEAFF. CDR3 nucleotide sequence: TGTGCCAGCAGTTTAAACACAGCGGGCGAAGCTTTCTTT.

V usage is TRBV2 and J usage is TRBJ2-1; 10 bases are shared with TRBD2. Per germline, CDR1 SNHLY and CDR2 FYNNEI. V shed 6 bases, J shed 1 base, and the junction held 3 bases outside the gene matches. CDR3 size: 15 residues. For the CDR3, the DNA is TGTGCCAGCAGGGAACTAGCGGGGTCCTACAATGAGCAGTTCTTC. This translates into CASRELAGSYNEQFF.

This clone showed up just once. The J gene is TRBJ2-2, the V gene TRBV18; D uncertain. The CDR3 runs to 16 residues. Trimming took 1 base from V and 2 from J, leaving 11 bases between them. Germline loops: CDR1 KGHSH, CDR2 LQKENI. Written as DNA, the CDR3 is TGTGCCAGCTCACCACGGTCCCTCTTAAACACCGGGGAGCTGTTTTTT. Its translation is CASSPRSLLNTGELFF. The complete variable domain, with remaining parts taken from reference TRBV18 and TRBJ2-2, reads NAGVMQNPRHLVRRRGQEARLRCSPMKGHSHVYWYRQLPEEGLKFMVYLQKENIIDESGMPKERFSAEFPKEGPSILRIQQVVRGDSAAYFCASSPRSLLNTGELFFGEGSRLTVL.

Only one count was recorded for this clone. Here the CDR3 reads CASSFQAGRSTGELFF. CDR3 bases: TGTGCCAGCAGCTTCCAAGCGGGACGGTCCACCGGGGAGCTGTTTTTT. The chain has TRBV7-2 and TRBJ2-2; 7 bases match TRBD2. CDR1 is SGHTA, CDR2 FQGNSA, per germline. This CDR3 is 16 amino acids long. Trimming at V came to 3 bases and at J to 4 bases, leaving 8 bases not matched to a gene.

The gene calls are TRBV5-1 and TRBJ2-5, with TRBD2 identical over 15 bases. V shed 3 bases, J shed 2 bases, and the junction held 8 bases outside the gene matches. This CDR3 has 18 residues. CDR1 is SGHRS and CDR2 is YFSETQ in the germline V gene. CDR3: CASSYGLAGGPRQETQYF. The CDR3 region has the DNA TGCGCCAGCAGCTATGGACTAGCGGGAGGGCCGCGACAAGAGACCCAGTACTTC. Full variable domain (outside the CDR3, taken from reference TRBV5-1 and TRBJ2-5): KAGVTQTPRYLIKTRGQQVTLSCSPISGHRSVSWYQQTPGQGLQFLFEYFSETQRNKGNFPGRFSGRQFSNSRSEMNVSTLELGDSALYLCASSYGLAGGPRQETQYFGPGTRLLVL.

V usage is TRBV30 and J usage is TRBJ1-4; the match to TRBD1 covers 7 bases. Germline values: CDR1 GTSNPN, CDR2 SVGIG (reference sequence). Trimming took 1 base from V and 7 from J; bases not matched to a gene: 3. CDR3 length: 13 residues. Written as DNA, the CDR3 is TGTGCCTGGAGTGGAGGGGACAGTGAAAAACTGTTTTTT. Residues: CAWSGGDSEKLFF.

The chain couples TRBV19 to TRBJ2-2, with a tentative D call TRBD2 (6 bases). The CDR3 spans 15 residues. Germline CDR1 is LNHDA and CDR2 is SQIVND (reference sequence). V shed 6 bases and J shed 6 bases, with 17 bases lying between them. CDR3 protein: CASRTTSSGAGELFF. CDR3 DNA: TGTGCCAGTAGGACGACTAGTTCTGGCGCCGGGGAGCTGTTTTTT. The full variable domain, rest sourced from reference TRBV19 and TRBJ2-2, is DGGITQSPKYLFRKEGQNVTLSCEQNLNHDAMYWYRQDPGQGLRLIYYSQIVNDFQKGDIAEGYSVSREKKESFPLTVTSAQKNPTAFYLCASRTTSSGAGELFFGEGSRLTVL.

This sequence joins TRBV2 and TRBJ1-6; maybe TRBD1 (5 bases). The V gene lost 7 bases and the J gene lost 0 bases, with 19 bases spanning the gap. The CDR3 has 18 amino acids. The germline CDR1 and CDR2 sequences are SNHLY and FYNNEI. The CDR3 is CASTNTRDGNSYNSPLHF. Here the CDR3 DNA reads TGTGCCAGCACTAATACCCGGGACGGAAACTCCTATAATTCACCCCTCCACTTT.

The chain has TRBV9 and TRBJ2-2, with D hard to call. Germline lookup yields CDR1 SGDLS and CDR2 YYNGEE. This CDR3 contains 16 residues. Trimming removed 0 bases at V and 3 bases at J, with 12 bases between. The CDR3 bases are TGTGCCAGCAGCGTAGATGGACCGCCGGACACCGGGGAGCTGTTTTTT. Its protein is CASSVDGPPDTGELFF.

This chain connects TRBV6-6 to TRBJ2-7, with TRBD2 as a possible D gene (5 bases). The V and J ends lost 6 bases and 7 bases respectively, with 16 bases between them. The CDR3 runs to 13 residues. Looked up from germline, CDR1 is MNHNY and CDR2 is SVGAGI (reference sequence). The CDR3 DNA reads as TGTGCCAGCAGCACTTCAGAAACGGGGGAGCAGTACTTC. This gives the protein CASSTSETGEQYF.

This chain connects TRBV7-2 to TRBJ2-2; 8 bases map to TRBD2. V was clipped by 2 bases and J by 4 bases; unmatched bases: 3. The germline V gene has CDR1 SGHTA and CDR2 FQGNSA. This CDR3 region has 15 residues. DNA for the CDR3: TGTGCCAGCAGCTTAACGGGGGGGATCACCGGGGAGCTGTTTTTT. Its protein product is CASSLTGGITGELFF.

The rearrangement joins TRBV4-3 to TRBJ1-2; TRBD1 agrees at 7 bases. The CDR3 loop spans 16 amino acids. With V trimmed by 0 bases and J by 4 bases, 8 bases remained unmatched. Germline assignment: CDR1 LGHNA and CDR2 YSLEER. The CDR3 nucleotides read TGCGCCAGCAGCCAAGATAGGGGACAGAGGATCTATGGCTACACCTTC. Translation: CASSQDRGQRIYGYTF.

V and J are TRBV2 and TRBJ2-5; D gene unclear. There are 15 residues in the CDR3. The V gene lost 5 bases and the J gene lost 5 bases, with 18 bases spanning the gap. The V gene's germline CDR1 is SNHLY and CDR2 FYNNEI. The CDR3 region has the DNA TGTGCCAGCAGTCCCACCTCAGACTCCCGTGAGACCCAGTACTTC. It translates to CASSPTSDSRETQYF.

The chain combines TRBV10-3 with TRBJ2-3, with 8 bases lining up with TRBD2. Germline values: CDR1 ENHRY, CDR2 SYGVKD. The CDR3 is made up of 15 amino acids. V dropped 4 bases and J dropped 2; count of bases not matched to a gene: 5. The CDR3 reads CAISVRGGNTDTQYF. The CDR3 bases are TGTGCCATCAGTGTGCGCGGGGGGAACACAGATACGCAGTATTTT.

The V call is TRBV7-6, the J call TRBJ2-2, with D unresolved. Germline V lookup: CDR1 SGHVS, CDR2 FNYEAQ. The V end was cut by 1 base, the J end by 8 bases, with 8 bases between. There are 13 residues in the CDR3. The CDR3 is CASSLDGLGELFF. The CDR3 DNA reads TGTGCCAGCAGCTTAGATGGTTTAGGGGAGCTGTTTTTT.

This clone was seen only once. The chain links TRBV28 to TRBJ1-2; no firm D call. Germline V gene data show CDR1 as MDHEN and CDR2 as SYDVKM. The CDR3 extends over 15 amino acids. V was shortened by 3 bases and J by 3 bases, with 14 bases between the two germline ends. In nucleotides, the CDR3 is TGTGCCAGCAGTTTGAAAGGCGCGGGCTACTATGGCTACACCTTC. Translated, it gives CASSLKGAGYYGYTF.

The chain joins TRBV7-9 to TRBJ2-1; no clear D gene. CDR1 SEHNR and CDR2 FQNEAQ come from the germline V gene (reference sequence). The CDR3 has 14 amino acids. V dropped 3 bases and J dropped 8 bases, with 14 bases sitting between them. For the CDR3, the DNA is TGTGCCAGCAGCTTCCCGGGTCCCTCCCATGAGCAGTTCTTC. This encodes CASSFPGPSHEQFF.

The V gene is TRBV7-2, the J gene TRBJ2-7; D is tentatively TRBD1 or TRBD2 (5 bases each). Germline CDR1 is SGHTA and CDR2 is FQGNSA. The CDR3 consists of 17 residues. The ends were cut back, 5 bases at V and 4 bases at J, with 24 bases in the middle. The CDR3 DNA sequence: TGTGCCAGCAGCCTACCGTGGGGGACGCCGCGAGGGTACGAGCAGTACTTC. Its protein product is CASSLPWGTPRGYEQYF.

This rearrangement joins TRBV7-9 to TRBJ1-2, with a weak D call TRBD1 (5 bases). V lost 3 bases and J 1 base, leaving 24 bases between the germline ends. The CDR3 covers 19 residues. Germline-derived CDR1 and CDR2 are SEHNR and FQNEAQ (reference sequence). In DNA, the CDR3 is TGTGCCAGCAGCTTTTTCGAGACATTCATCCAGGGATATAACTATGGCTACACCTTC. Translated, it gives CASSFFETFIQGYNYGYTF.

The chain links TRBV15 to TRBJ2-5; 9 positions agree with TRBD2. Germline CDR1 is LNHNV and CDR2 is YYDKDF (reference sequence). With 1 base clipped from V and 5 bases from J, the junction kept 5 bases outside the gene matches. This CDR3 region has 15 residues. Here the CDR3 DNA reads TGTGCCACCAGCAGAGTTAGCGGGGGAGGGGAGACCCAGTACTTC. This gives the protein CATSRVSGGGETQYF.

The chain has TRBV6-5 and TRBJ2-5; TRBD2 might be the D (5 bases). CDR3 size: 15 residues. Germline lookup yields CDR1 MNHEY and CDR2 SVGAGI. The V gene lost 4 bases and the J gene lost 4 bases, with 16 bases spanning the gap. CDR3: CASSFMDSRGETQYF. The CDR3 coding sequence is TGTGCCAGCAGTTTCATGGACTCTCGGGGAGAGACCCAGTACTTC.

The chain has TRBV7-2 and TRBJ1-1; tentatively, D is TRBD1 (6 bases). V lost 2 bases, J lost 0 bases, and 16 bases lay in between. The CDR3 runs to 17 residues. Germline loops: CDR1 SGHTA, CDR2 FQGNSA. CDR3 loop: CASSLNPGTLMNTEAFF. DNA of the CDR3: TGTGCCAGCAGCTTAAACCCCGGGACACTTATGAACACTGAAGCTTTCTTT.

This rearrangement joins TRBV28 to TRBJ1-6, with TRBD1 matching over 8 bases. The CDR3 runs 18 residues. In germline, CDR1 is MDHEN, CDR2 SYDVKM. V shed 5 bases, J shed 7 bases, and the junction held 16 bases outside the gene matches. CDR3 DNA: TGTGCCAGCAGTACCTGGACAGGGAGAATTGGAGGGAATTCACCCCTCCACTTT. Amino acids: CASSTWTGRIGGNSPLHF.

The V and J genes are TRBV18 and TRBJ2-5, with 10 bases identical to TRBD1. CDR1 and CDR2 (germline): KGHSH, LQKENI. V was clipped by 3 bases and J by 4 bases; unmatched bases: 11. This CDR3 has 17 residues. CDR3 nucleotides: TGTGCCAGCTCACCTACACAACCCGGGACAGGGGCAGAGACCCAGTACTTC. Translated, it gives CASSPTQPGTGAETQYF.

The V call is TRBV27, the J call TRBJ2-7; 9 bases line up with TRBD1. Germline CDR1 reads MNHEY; CDR2 reads SMNVEV (reference sequence). The CDR3 sequence is 15 residues long. V was pared by 5 bases and J by 0 bases, with 5 bases of the junction left unmatched. CDR3 DNA sequence: TGTGCCAGCAGTCTACAGGGGGCCATCTCCTACGAGCAGTACTTC. It encodes CASSLQGAISYEQYF.

The chain recombines TRBV6-5 with TRBJ2-3; 8 bases fit TRBD2. The length of the CDR3 is 14 residues. The J segment lost 0 bases and the V segment lost 8 bases, leaving 4 bases of the junction unmatched. Germline CDR1 MNHEY, CDR2 SVGAGI. CDR3 amino acids: CASGASGSTDTQYF. For the CDR3, the DNA is TGTGCCAGCGGCGCTAGCGGGAGCACAGATACGCAGTATTTT.